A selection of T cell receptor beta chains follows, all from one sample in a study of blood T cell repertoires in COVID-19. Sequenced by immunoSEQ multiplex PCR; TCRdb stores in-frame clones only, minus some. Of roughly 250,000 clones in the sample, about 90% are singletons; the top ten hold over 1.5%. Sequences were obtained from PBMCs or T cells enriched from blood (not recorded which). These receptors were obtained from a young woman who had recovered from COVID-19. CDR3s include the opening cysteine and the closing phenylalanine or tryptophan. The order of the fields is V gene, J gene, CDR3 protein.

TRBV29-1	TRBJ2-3	CSVDSTDTQYF
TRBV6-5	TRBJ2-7	CASRQGRSSYEQYF
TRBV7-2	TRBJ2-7	CASSLATSGTYEQYF
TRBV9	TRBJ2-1	CASSYGLAGGRGEQFF
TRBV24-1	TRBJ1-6	CAPTRTGWNSPLHF
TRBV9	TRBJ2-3	CASSVHGTSGTVWDTQYF
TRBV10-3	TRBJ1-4	CAISESDRSDEKLFF
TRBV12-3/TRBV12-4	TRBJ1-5	CASSFWENQPQHF
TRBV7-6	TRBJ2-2	CASSSSGKTGELFF
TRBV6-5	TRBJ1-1	CASSPSTGTLAFF
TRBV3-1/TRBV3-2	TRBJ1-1	CASSQGGGRATEAFF
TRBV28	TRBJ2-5	CASGVRGGVEGETQYF
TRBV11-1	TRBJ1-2	CASSTQIRDRAFHTF
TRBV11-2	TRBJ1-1	CASGRGRTEAFF
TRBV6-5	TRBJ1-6	CASRETGAGSPLHF
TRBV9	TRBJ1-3	CASSVDGTDPSGNTIYF
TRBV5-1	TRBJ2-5	CASSRKVGGDLKETQYF
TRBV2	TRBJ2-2	CASVGTGQTNTGELFF
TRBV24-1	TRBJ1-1	CATSAPGLEAFF
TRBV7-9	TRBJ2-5	CASSLRGGRRETQYF
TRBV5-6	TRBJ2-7	CASSFVKQERRGEQYF
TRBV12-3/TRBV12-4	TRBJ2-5	CASRPDKEETQYF
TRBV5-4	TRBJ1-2	CASSLEGRGNYGYTF
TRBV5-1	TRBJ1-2	CASSLVSGPAYGYTF
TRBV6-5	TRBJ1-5	CASMGGRGQPQHF
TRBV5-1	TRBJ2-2	CASSLAVGTNTGELFF
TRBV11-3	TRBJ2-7	CASSLETQFGAEQYF
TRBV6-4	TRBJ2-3	CASSDGTSGGSTDTQYF
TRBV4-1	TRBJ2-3	CASSHRGPSDTQYF
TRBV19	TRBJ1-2	CASSMREGLNYGYTF
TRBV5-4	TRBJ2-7	CASSDLAGGSYYEQYF
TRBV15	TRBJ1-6	CATSREQYNNSPLHF
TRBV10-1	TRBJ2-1	CASSDAGTGGMNEQFF
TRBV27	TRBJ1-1	CASSLFGTGIAEAFF
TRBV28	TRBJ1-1	CASSLTGTGGHTEAFF
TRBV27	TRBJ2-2	CASSWGTVNTGELFF
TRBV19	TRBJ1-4	CASTRQGLSEKLFF
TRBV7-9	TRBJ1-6	CASSLPNSPLHF
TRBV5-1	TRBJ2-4	CASSVGGRLAKNIQYF
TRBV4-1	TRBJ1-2	CASSPLGLGPYGYTF
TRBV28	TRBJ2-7	CASTRQGAYEQYF
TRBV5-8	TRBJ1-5	CASRRGGSAQPQHF
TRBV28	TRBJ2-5	CASSRRTGRETQYF
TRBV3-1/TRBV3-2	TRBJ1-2	CASSQDTLGQGMIYGYTF
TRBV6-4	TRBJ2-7	CASRTSSGREPYEQYF
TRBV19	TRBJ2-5	CASRGVARYQETQYF
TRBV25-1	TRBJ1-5	CASSGTRNQPQHF
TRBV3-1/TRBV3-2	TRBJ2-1	CASSQGRGEQFF
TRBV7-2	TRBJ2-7	CASSTHRGTYEQYF
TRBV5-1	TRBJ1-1	CASSRWTEMNTEAFF
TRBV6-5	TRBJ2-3	CASMGAIVDTQYF
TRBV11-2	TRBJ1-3	CASSLIRQFSGNTIYF
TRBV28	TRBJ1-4	CASRVLGANEKLFF
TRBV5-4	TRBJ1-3	CASSLRGYGNTIYF
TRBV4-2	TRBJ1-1	CASSQAQSNTEAFF
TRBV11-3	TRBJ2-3	CASSPFSLGVGTDTQYF
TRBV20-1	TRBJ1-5	CSASGSGASNQPQHF